The TCR beta chain described here comes from a study of blood T cells in healthy people across ages. Study observations and caveats: There were more naive CD4+ cells and higher diversity in long-lived donors than in aged donors.

This CDR3 comprises 16 residues. Per the germline V gene, CDR1 is SGHAT and CDR2 is FQNNGV. The germline V and J ends were trimmed by 3 bases and 0 bases, with 13 bases remaining between them. Note on this clonotype: What it recognizes is unknown.

Alongside a J-beta primer mix, a sample-barcoded 5' primer served in a second PCR lasting roughly 7 to 12 cycles. TCRdb reprocessed the 5' RACE reads via MiXCR and lists one record per CDR3 protein. The data hold roughly 800,000 distinct CDR3 sequences, with about 26% observed a single time. These data were also filed under a second study, of T cells of mothers and their children.

The material sequenced was blood. The genes are TRBV11-2 and TRBJ2-3; perhaps TRBD1 as D (5 bases). This TCR derives from a boy aged 5-17 years in good health. The CDR3 nucleotides read TGTGCCAGCAGCTTCCCTAGGGGTGGGAGCACAGATACGCAGTATTTT. Protein product: CASSFPRGGSTDTQYF.